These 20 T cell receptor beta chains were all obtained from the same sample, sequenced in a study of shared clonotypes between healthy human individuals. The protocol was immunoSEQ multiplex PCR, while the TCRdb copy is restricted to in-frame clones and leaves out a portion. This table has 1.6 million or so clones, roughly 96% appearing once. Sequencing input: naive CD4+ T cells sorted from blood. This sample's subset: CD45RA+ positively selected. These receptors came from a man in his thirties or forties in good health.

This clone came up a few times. DNA of the CDR3: TGTGCCAGCAGCGACAGGGTCTATGGCTACACCTTC. Amino acid sequence: CASSDRVYGYTF. This chain uses TRBV6-5 with TRBJ1-2; 7 nucleotides align to TRBD1. The CDR3 sequence is 12 residues long. Germline V gives CDR1 MNHEY, CDR2 SVGAGI. The ends lost 6 bases at V and 4 bases at J; junction bases unmatched: 2.

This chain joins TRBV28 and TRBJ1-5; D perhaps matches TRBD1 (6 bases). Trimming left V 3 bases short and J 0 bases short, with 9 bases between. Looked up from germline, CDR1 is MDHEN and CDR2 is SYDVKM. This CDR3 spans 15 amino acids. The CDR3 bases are TGTGCCAGCAGTTTTCGGGACATTAGCAATCAGCCCCAGCATTTT. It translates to CASSFRDISNQPQHF.

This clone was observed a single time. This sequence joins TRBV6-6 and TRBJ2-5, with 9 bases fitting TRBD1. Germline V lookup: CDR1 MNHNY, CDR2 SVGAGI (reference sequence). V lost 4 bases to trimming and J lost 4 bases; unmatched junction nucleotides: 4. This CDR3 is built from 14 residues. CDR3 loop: CASSSPDRGETQYF. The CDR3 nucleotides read TGTGCCAGCAGTTCCCCGGACAGGGGAGAGACCCAGTACTTC.

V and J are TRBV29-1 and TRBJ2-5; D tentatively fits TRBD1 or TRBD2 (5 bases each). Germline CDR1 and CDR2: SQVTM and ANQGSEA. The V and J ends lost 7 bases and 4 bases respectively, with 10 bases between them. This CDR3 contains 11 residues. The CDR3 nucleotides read TGCAGCGGTGGGGGTCCAGAGACCCAGTACTTC. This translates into CSGGGPETQYF.

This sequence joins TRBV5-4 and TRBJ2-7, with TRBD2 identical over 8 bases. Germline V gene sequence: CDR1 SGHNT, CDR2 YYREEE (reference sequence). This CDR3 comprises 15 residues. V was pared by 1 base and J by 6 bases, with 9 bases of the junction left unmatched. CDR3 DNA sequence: TGTGCCAGCAGCTTGTTGGCGGGAGGTCCTGGCGAGCAGTACTTC. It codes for CASSLLAGGPGEQYF.

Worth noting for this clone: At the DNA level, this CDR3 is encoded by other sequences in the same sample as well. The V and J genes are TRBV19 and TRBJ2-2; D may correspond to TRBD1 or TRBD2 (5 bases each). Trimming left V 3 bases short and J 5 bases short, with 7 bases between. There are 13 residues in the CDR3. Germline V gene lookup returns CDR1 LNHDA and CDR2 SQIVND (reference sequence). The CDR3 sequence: CASSIGGTGELFF. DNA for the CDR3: TGTGCCAGTAGTATTGGGGGAACCGGGGAGCTGTTTTTT.

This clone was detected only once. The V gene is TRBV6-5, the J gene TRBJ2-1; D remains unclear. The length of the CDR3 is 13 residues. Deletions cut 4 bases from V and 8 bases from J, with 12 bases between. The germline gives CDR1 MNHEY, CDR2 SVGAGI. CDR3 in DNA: TGTGCCAGCAGTTCGCGGCCGAGAGATGAGCAGTTCTTC. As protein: CASSSRPRDEQFF.

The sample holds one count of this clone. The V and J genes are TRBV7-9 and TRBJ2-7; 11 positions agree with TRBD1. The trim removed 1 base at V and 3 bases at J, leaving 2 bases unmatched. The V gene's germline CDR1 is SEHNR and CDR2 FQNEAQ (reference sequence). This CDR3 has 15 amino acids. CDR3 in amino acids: CASSLDGTGGYEQYF. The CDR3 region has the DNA TGTGCCAGCAGCTTAGATGGGACAGGGGGCTACGAGCAGTACTTC.

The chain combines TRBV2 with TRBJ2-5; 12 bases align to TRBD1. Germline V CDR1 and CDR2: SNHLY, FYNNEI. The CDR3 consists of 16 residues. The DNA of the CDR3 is TGTGCGATTACCGGGACAGGGGGCCTTAGTCAAGAGACCCAGTACTTC. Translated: CAITGTGGLSQETQYF. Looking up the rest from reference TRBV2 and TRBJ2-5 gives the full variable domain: EPEVTQTPSHQVTQMGQEVILRCVPISNHLYFYWYRQILGQKVEFLVSFYNNEISEKSEIFDDQFSVERPDGSNFTLKIRSTKLEDSAMYFCAITGTGGLSQETQYFGPGTRLLVL.

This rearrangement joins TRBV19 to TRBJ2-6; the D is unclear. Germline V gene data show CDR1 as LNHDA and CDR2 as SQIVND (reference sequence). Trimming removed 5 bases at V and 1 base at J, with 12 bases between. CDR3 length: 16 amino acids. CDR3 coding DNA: TGTGCCAGTAGTCCACTTCCACTGTCTGGGGCCAACGTCCTGACTTTC. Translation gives CASSPLPLSGANVLTF. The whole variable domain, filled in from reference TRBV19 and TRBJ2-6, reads DGGITQSPKYLFRKEGQNVTLSCEQNLNHDAMYWYRQDPGQGLRLIYYSQIVNDFQKGDIAEGYSVSREKKESFPLTVTSAQKNPTAFYLCASSPLPLSGANVLTFGAGSRLTVL.

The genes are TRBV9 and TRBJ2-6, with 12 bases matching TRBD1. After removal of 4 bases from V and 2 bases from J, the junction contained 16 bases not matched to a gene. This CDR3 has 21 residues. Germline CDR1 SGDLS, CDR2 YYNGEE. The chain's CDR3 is CASSSTASRDRGLPGANVLTF. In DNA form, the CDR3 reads TGTGCCAGCAGCTCGACTGCTTCGAGGGACAGGGGGCTTCCTGGGGCCAACGTCCTGACTTTC. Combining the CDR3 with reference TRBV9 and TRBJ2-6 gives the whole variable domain DSGVTQTPKHLITATGQRVTLRCSPRSGDLSVYWYQQSLDQGLQFLIQYYNGEERAKGNILERFSAQQFPDLHSELNLSSLELGDSALYFCASSSTASRDRGLPGANVLTFGAGSRLTVL.

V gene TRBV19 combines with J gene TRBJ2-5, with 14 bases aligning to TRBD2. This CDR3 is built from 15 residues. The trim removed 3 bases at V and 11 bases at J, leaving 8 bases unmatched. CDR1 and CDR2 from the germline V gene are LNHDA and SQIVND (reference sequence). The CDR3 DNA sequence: TGTGCCAGTAGTATCAGACTAGCGGGAGGGAGGGAGCAGTACTTC. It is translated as CASSIRLAGGREQYF.

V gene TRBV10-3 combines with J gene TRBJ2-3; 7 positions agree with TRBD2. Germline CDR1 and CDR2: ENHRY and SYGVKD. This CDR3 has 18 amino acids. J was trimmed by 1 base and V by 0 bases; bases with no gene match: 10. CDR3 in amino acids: CAISESNKGLTRTDTQYF. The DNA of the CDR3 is TGTGCCATCAGTGAGTCGAATAAGGGACTAACTCGCACAGATACGCAGTATTTT.

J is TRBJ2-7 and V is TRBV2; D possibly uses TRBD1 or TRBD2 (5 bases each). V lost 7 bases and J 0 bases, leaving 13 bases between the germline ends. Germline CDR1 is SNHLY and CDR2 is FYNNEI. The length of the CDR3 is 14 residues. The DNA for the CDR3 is TGTGCCAGCACCTATCTGGGACCCTCCTACGAGCAGTACTTC. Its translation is CASTYLGPSYEQYF.

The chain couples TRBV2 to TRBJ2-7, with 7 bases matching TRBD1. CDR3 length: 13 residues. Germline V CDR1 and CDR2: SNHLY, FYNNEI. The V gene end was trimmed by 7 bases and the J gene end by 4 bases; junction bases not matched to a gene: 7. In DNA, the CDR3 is TGTGCCAGCACGGGGACAGAATCATACGAGCAGTACTTC. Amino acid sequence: CASTGTESYEQYF. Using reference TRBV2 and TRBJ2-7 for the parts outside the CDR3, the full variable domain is EPEVTQTPSHQVTQMGQEVILRCVPISNHLYFYWYRQILGQKVEFLVSFYNNEISEKSEIFDDQFSVERPDGSNFTLKIRSTKLEDSAMYFCASTGTESYEQYFGPGTRLTVT.

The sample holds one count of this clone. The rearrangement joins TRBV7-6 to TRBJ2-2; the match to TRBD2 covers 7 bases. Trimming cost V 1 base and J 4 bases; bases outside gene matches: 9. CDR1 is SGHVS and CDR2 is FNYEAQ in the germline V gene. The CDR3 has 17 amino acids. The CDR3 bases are TGTGCCAGCAGCTTAGAAGCACTAGCGAGGGTCACCGGGGAGCTGTTTTTT. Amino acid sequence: CASSLEALARVTGELFF.

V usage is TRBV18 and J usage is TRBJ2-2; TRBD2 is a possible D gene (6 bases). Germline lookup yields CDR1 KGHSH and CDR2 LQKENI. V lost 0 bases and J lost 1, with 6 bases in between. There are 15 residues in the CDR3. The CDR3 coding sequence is TGTGCCAGCTCACCACCGGAGGGGAACACCGGGGAGCTGTTTTTT. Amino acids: CASSPPEGNTGELFF.

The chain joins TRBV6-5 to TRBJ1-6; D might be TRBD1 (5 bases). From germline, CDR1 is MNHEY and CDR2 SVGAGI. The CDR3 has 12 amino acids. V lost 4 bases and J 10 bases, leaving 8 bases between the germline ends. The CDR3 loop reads CASSFQGSPLHF. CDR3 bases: TGTGCCAGCAGTTTCCAGGGATCACCCCTCCACTTT.

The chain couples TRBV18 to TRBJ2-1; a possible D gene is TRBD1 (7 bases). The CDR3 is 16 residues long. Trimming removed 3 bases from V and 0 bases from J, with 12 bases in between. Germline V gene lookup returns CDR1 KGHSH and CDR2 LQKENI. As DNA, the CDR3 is TGTGCCAGCTCACCCAACAGGGGAGGCTCCTACAATGAGCAGTTCTTC. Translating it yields CASSPNRGGSYNEQFF.

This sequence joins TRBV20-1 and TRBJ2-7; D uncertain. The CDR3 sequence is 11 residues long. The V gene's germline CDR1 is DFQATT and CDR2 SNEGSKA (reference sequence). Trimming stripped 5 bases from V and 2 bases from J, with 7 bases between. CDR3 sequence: CSASDAYEQYF. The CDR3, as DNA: TGCAGTGCTTCGGACGCCTACGAGCAGTACTTC.